This T cell receptor beta chain stems from a study of T cells in localized non-small cell lung cancer. Broader study findings: Out of the top 100 tumor clones, a median roughly 52 were seen in adjacent lung. Increased T cell density in blood showed an association with longer overall survival.

Of note for this clone: Its matching antigen is unknown.

Germline V gives CDR1 MDHEN, CDR2 SYDVKM. Trimming took 4 bases from V and 4 from J, leaving 17 bases between them. The CDR3 consists of 16 residues. TCRdb's table, derived via immunoSEQ multiplex PCR, lists solely in-frame clones and lacks some. This repertoire shows about 2,300 clones, approximately 24% found once; its top ten account for about 17%. The chain joins TRBV28 to TRBJ1-3; tentative D call: TRBD1 (6 bases). This TCR came from a woman aged 40-69 years with stage II lung adenocarcinoma. The sequencing used lung tumor tissue, collected before any cancer treatment. The CDR3 sequence: CASSSHRELGGNTIYF. The CDR3 nucleotides are TGTGCCAGCAGTTCGCACAGGGAGTTGGGGGGAAACACCATATATTTT.